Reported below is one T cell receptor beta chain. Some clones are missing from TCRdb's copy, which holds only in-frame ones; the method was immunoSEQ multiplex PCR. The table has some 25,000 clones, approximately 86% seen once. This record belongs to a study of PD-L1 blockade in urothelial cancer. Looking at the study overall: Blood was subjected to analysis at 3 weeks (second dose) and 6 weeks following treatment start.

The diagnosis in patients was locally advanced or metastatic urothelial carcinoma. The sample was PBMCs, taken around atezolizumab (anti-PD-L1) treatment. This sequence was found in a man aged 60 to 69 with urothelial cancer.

The CDR3 is CASRQRFGLGSAGELFF. In nucleotides, the CDR3 is TGTGCCAGCAGGCAAAGGTTCGGACTAGGGTCGGCCGGGGAGCTGTTTTTT. The chain has TRBV27 and TRBJ2-2; 7 bases line up with TRBD2. The CDR3 spans 17 residues. Germline V gene lookup returns CDR1 MNHEY and CDR2 SMNVEV (reference sequence). The V gene end was trimmed by 6 bases and the J gene end by 6 bases; junction bases not matched to a gene: 16.